What follows are 24 T cell receptor beta chains derived from one specimen sequenced in a study of quantifying T cell responses using KT2 cells. Study context: RNA was reverse transcribed with TCR alpha and beta constant-region primers.

A single-stranded UMI oligo with SP2 sequence was ligated to cDNA 3' ends. First-round PCR used about 4 cycles and beta primers RC1.1 and RC1.2 covering TRBC1 and TRBC2. TCRdb used MiXCR to reprocess the UMI-ligation and nested PCR reads, holding one entry per CDR3 protein. The sample holds 45,000 to 65,000 distinct CDR3 sequences, more than 9% seen once. The specimen sequenced was PBMCs spiked with cells of the T cell clone KT2. The receptors derive from a human donor.

The chain couples TRBV7-2 to TRBJ1-1; 7 nucleotides line up with TRBD1. J lost 8 bases, V lost 4 bases, and 7 bases had no gene match. CDR1 SGHTA and CDR2 FQGNSA come from the germline V gene. The CDR3 runs to 13 residues. The CDR3 loop reads CASSYYRGLEAFF. In nucleotides, the CDR3 is TGTGCCAGCAGCTATTACAGGGGTCTGGAAGCTTTCTTT. The complete variable domain, with remaining parts taken from reference TRBV7-2 and TRBJ1-1, reads GAGVSQSPSNKVTEKGKDVELRCDPISGHTALYWYRQSLGQGLEFLIYFQGNSAPDKSGLPSDRFSAERTGGSVSTLTIQRTQQEDSAVYLCASSYYRGLEAFFGQGTRLTVV.

This clonotype was recorded at least ten times. The chain recombines TRBV6-5 with TRBJ1-1; the D is unclear. The CDR3 is made up of 13 amino acids. Germline CDR1 MNHEY, CDR2 SVGAGI. V was shortened by 2 bases and J by 3 bases, with 7 bases between the two germline ends. The CDR3 bases are TGTGCCAGCAGTTACCTTTCGGACACTGAAGCTTTCTTT. Translating gives CASSYLSDTEAFF.

This clonotype appeared many times. The chain is built from TRBV7-8 and TRBJ1-5; D ambiguous. Deletions cut 2 bases from V and 3 bases from J, with 23 bases between. Germline CDR1 reads SGHVS; CDR2 reads FQNEAQ. This CDR3 has 19 residues. The CDR3 DNA reads as TGTGCCAGCAGCTTACCCCGACGTGAACGAGGGATTGTCAATCAGCCCCAGCATTTT. It encodes CASSLPRRERGIVNQPQHF.

The rearrangement uses TRBV29-1 and TRBJ2-5, with 12 bases fitting TRBD1. There are 13 residues in the CDR3. Germline V gene data show CDR1 as SQVTM and CDR2 as ANQGSEA. Trimming at V came to 7 bases and at J to 4 bases, leaving 4 bases not matched to a gene. CDR3 coding DNA: TGCAGCGAGGGGACAGGGGGCTTAGAGACCCAGTACTTC. Its translation is CSEGTGGLETQYF.

This clonotype was observed a handful of times. The gene calls are TRBV29-1 and TRBJ2-7; the D gene is possibly TRBD1 (5 bases). The CDR3 is 13 amino acids. The V end was cut by 4 bases, the J end by 6 bases, with 16 bases between. CDR1 and CDR2 (germline): SQVTM, ANQGSEA. DNA of the CDR3: TGCAGCGTTGCGTTCGCAGGGAATGGCGAGCAGTACTTC. Translating it yields CSVAFAGNGEQYF.

This clonotype was seen a few times. The junction does not match germline at one end; this may be a read error. The chain links TRBV18 to TRBJ1-5; TRBD1 might be the D (6 bases). CDR1 KGHSH and CDR2 LQKENI come from the germline V gene. This CDR3 is 15 amino acids long. CDR3: CASSPWQGRYQSQHF. CDR3 bases: TGTGCCAGCTCACCATGGCAGGGGCGGTATCAGTCCCAGCATTTT.

The chain is built from TRBV9 and TRBJ2-3; 9 bases agree with TRBD2. This CDR3 is 17 amino acids long. Germline CDR1 SGDLS, CDR2 YYNGEE. V lost 3 bases, J lost 6 bases, and 14 bases stayed unmatched. The CDR3 DNA reads as TGTGCCAGCAGCGCCCCGACTAGCGGAATTCAGCATGATACGCAGTATTTT. As protein: CASSAPTSGIQHDTQYF. Full variable domain (remainder filled in from reference TRBV9 and TRBJ2-3): DSGVTQTPKHLITATGQRVTLRCSPRSGDLSVYWYQQSLDQGLQFLIQYYNGEERAKGNILERFSAQQFPDLHSELNLSSLELGDSALYFCASSAPTSGIQHDTQYFGPGTRLTVL.

The J gene is TRBJ1-1, the V gene TRBV7-2; 11 positions agree with TRBD1. The CDR3 has 16 residues. Per germline, CDR1 SGHTA and CDR2 FQGNSA. V shed 5 bases, J shed 4 bases, and the junction held 9 bases outside the gene matches. CDR3 loop: CASSLYGTGGSTEAFF. The CDR3, as DNA: TGTGCCAGCAGCCTTTACGGGACAGGGGGATCCACTGAAGCTTTCTTT. Supplemented by reference TRBV7-2 and TRBJ1-1, the full variable domain reads GAGVSQSPSNKVTEKGKDVELRCDPISGHTALYWYRQSLGQGLEFLIYFQGNSAPDKSGLPSDRFSAERTGGSVSTLTIQRTQQEDSAVYLCASSLYGTGGSTEAFFGQGTRLTVV.

This clonotype was counted only a few times. The chain is built from TRBV30 and TRBJ1-1; possibly TRBD1 for D (5 bases). Germline CDR1 is GTSNPN and CDR2 is SVGIG (reference sequence). The CDR3 has 13 amino acids. V dropped 4 bases and J dropped 6 bases, with 15 bases sitting between them. The CDR3, as DNA: TGTGCCTGGAAAGAGGGGAATTTGCCTGAAGCTTTCTTT. Residues: CAWKEGNLPEAFF.

The rearrangement uses TRBV15 and TRBJ2-3; 11 bases agree with TRBD2. V was clipped by 0 bases and J by 1 base; unmatched bases: 3. Germline assignment: CDR1 LNHNV and CDR2 YYDKDF (reference sequence). The CDR3 contains 17 residues. The DNA of the CDR3 is TGTGCCACCAGCAGAGAACTGGGACTAGCGGGCACAGATACGCAGTATTTT. Protein sequence: CATSRELGLAGTDTQYF.

This chain connects TRBV27 to TRBJ2-3, with 7 bases aligning to TRBD2. In germline, CDR1 is MNHEY, CDR2 SMNVEV (reference sequence). After removal of 7 bases from V and 2 bases from J, the junction contained 18 bases not matched to a gene. The CDR3 sequence is 18 residues long. The CDR3 DNA reads TGTGCCAGCACCATGACCCCGGGACGGCTAGCGGACACAGATACGCAGTATTTT. As protein: CASTMTPGRLADTDTQYF.

The table lists this clonotype with a count of one. The genes are TRBV3-1 and TRBJ1-1; D uncertain. The germline V gene has CDR1 LGHDT and CDR2 YNNKEL (reference sequence). The CDR3 is 11 residues long. V lost 7 bases to trimming and J lost 12 bases, with 15 bases between them. The CDR3 bases are TGTGCCAGCAACAATATGGGGAATACTTTCTTT. Translating gives CASNNMGNTFF.

The sample holds a few counts of this clonotype. J is TRBJ2-3 and V is TRBV7-2; D not certain. This CDR3 has 15 amino acids. The V gene lost 1 base and the J gene lost 2 bases, with 10 bases spanning the gap. Per the germline V gene, CDR1 is SGHTA and CDR2 is FQGNSA. The CDR3, as DNA: TGTGCCAGCAGCTTAGAGGCTCGCCTCACAGATACGCAGTATTTT. Encoded protein: CASSLEARLTDTQYF.

This sequence joins TRBV20-1 and TRBJ2-1; 13 bases fit TRBD2. This CDR3 contains 17 residues. Looked up from germline, CDR1 is DFQATT and CDR2 is SNEGSKA (reference sequence). The V gene end was trimmed by 5 bases and the J gene end by 0 bases; junction bases not matched to a gene: 7. The CDR3, as DNA: TGCAGTGCTCCAGGGACTAGCGGGGCCCACTCCTACAATGAGCAGTTCTTC. Translating gives CSAPGTSGAHSYNEQFF.

The chain employs TRBV2 and TRBJ1-4, with 8 bases identical to TRBD1. CDR3 length equals 14 residues. The V gene's germline CDR1 is SNHLY and CDR2 FYNNEI. The junction had 7 bases not matched to a gene; V was cut back by 6 bases and J by 7 bases. The chain's CDR3 is CASRGGTGGEKLFF. CDR3 sequence (DNA): TGTGCCAGCAGGGGAGGAACAGGGGGTGAAAAACTGTTTTTT.

This clonotype was seen ten or more times. The rearrangement uses TRBV7-9 and TRBJ1-2, with a tentative D call TRBD1 (5 bases). CDR1 is SEHNR, CDR2 FQNEAQ, per germline (reference sequence). The CDR3 length is 15 residues. Trimming took 1 base from V and 3 from J, leaving 12 bases between them. The CDR3 DNA reads as TGTGCCAGCAGCTTAGTGGGCAGGGACTACTATGGCTACACCTTC. It codes for CASSLVGRDYYGYTF.

Many counts were recorded for this clonotype. The chain employs TRBV11-3 and TRBJ2-1; 7 bases map to TRBD2. The germline V gene encodes CDR1 SGHNT and CDR2 YENEEA. This CDR3 region has 15 residues. J lost 4 bases, V lost 1 base, and 4 bases had no gene match. The CDR3 region is CASSLGGRVYNEQFF. The CDR3 DNA is TGTGCCAGCAGCTTAGGCGGGAGAGTGTACAATGAGCAGTTCTTC.

There are many counts of this clonotype. This sequence joins TRBV20-1 and TRBJ1-6; D perhaps matches TRBD1 (6 bases). The V gene lost 6 bases and the J gene lost 7 bases, with 22 bases spanning the gap. The CDR3 totals 16 residues. Per the germline V gene, CDR1 is DFQATT and CDR2 is SNEGSKA (reference sequence). The CDR3 protein is CSASRGQLNLNSPLHF. The CDR3 bases are TGCAGTGCCTCCCGCGGACAGTTAAACCTGAATTCACCCCTCCACTTT.

The CDR3 loop reads CASSARPNQPQHF. For the CDR3, the DNA is TGTGCCAGCAGCGCCAGACCCAATCAGCCCCAGCATTTT. The gene calls are TRBV7-3 and TRBJ1-5; D gene ambiguous. The CDR3 sequence is 13 residues long. Trimming cost V 5 bases and J 3 bases, with 8 bases left between them. Germline V gives CDR1 SGHTA, CDR2 FQGTGA.

This chain uses TRBV5-5 with TRBJ1-2; 8 positions match TRBD1. Looked up from germline, CDR1 is SGHKS and CDR2 is YYEKEE (reference sequence). The V segment lost 4 bases and the J segment 6 bases; nucleotides outside the gene matches: 11. The CDR3 extends over 15 amino acids. The CDR3 sequence is CASSPRTGQSDGYTF. In DNA form, the CDR3 reads TGTGCCAGCAGCCCGAGGACAGGGCAATCGGATGGCTACACCTTC.

The rearrangement uses TRBV10-2 and TRBJ2-3; D is ambiguous. Germline V gene data show CDR1 as WSHSY and CDR2 as SAAADI. The CDR3 extends over 14 amino acids. The V end lost 4 bases, the J end lost 2 bases, and 10 bases lay between the germline ends. The CDR3 DNA reads as TGCGCCAGCAGTGCTGGTCCACCCACAGATACGCAGTATTTT. Encoded protein: CASSAGPPTDTQYF.

The V call is TRBV7-9, the J call TRBJ2-3; D may be TRBD1 (6 bases). V was shortened by 4 bases and J by 0 bases, with 17 bases between the two germline ends. Germline lookup yields CDR1 SEHNR and CDR2 FQNEAQ (reference sequence). CDR3 size: 17 residues. The CDR3 reads CASSSRTVLQSTDTQYF. CDR3 nucleotide sequence: TGTGCCAGCAGCTCCCGGACAGTCCTACAAAGCACAGATACGCAGTATTTT.

This clonotype was counted only a few times. The gene calls are TRBV4-3 and TRBJ2-2; D gene uncertain. Germline assignment: CDR1 LGHNA and CDR2 YSLEER. Trimming cost V 2 bases and J 5 bases, with 15 bases left between them. There are 16 residues in the CDR3. CDR3 amino acids: CASSQSPSETTGELFF. The CDR3, as DNA: TGCGCCAGCAGCCAATCCCCGTCAGAAACAACCGGGGAGCTGTTTTTT.

In its sample, this clonotype was seen many times. The rearrangement links TRBV7-8 to TRBJ2-1; 8 positions match TRBD2. CDR3 length: 17 amino acids. CDR1 and CDR2 from the germline V gene are SGHVS and FQNEAQ. The ends lost 4 bases at V and 2 bases at J; junction bases unmatched: 10. CDR3 residues: CASSSPIIGRAYNEQFF. In DNA form, the CDR3 reads TGTGCCAGCAGCTCTCCCATTATCGGGAGGGCCTACAATGAGCAGTTCTTC. Combining the CDR3 with reference TRBV7-8 and TRBJ2-1 gives the whole variable domain GAGVSQSPRYKVAKRGQDVALRCDPISGHVSLFWYQQALGQGPEFLTYFQNEAQLDKSGLPSDRFFAERPEGSVSTLKIQRTQQEDSAVYLCASSSPIIGRAYNEQFFGPGTRLTVL.